These 18 T cell receptor beta chains share one sample of origin, sequenced in a study of blood T cells in healthy people across ages (dated by TCRdb to 2015 to 2017). The protocol used for the library was 5' RACE. This sample was sequenced with an Illumina HiSeq 2500. A second roughly 6 to 11 cycle PCR used a sample-barcoded 5' primer and a J-beta primer mix. TCRdb reprocessing: public reads trimmed at Q25 with fastp, clones called with MiXCR, in-frame beta chains kept. Rows merge per CDR3 protein into single entries with the most common DNA and genes. This sample comprises 800,000 to 950,000 distinct CDR3 sequences, almost 30% of them detected only once. 10% of the sample is in the top ten clones. The same data also contributed to another study, on T cells of mothers and their children.

Material for sequencing was blood. The receptor source for this set is a woman in her thirties or forties in good health.

There are many counts of this clonotype. The rearrangement links TRBV10-3 to TRBJ1-5, with 9 bases lining up with TRBD1. The CDR3 loop spans 15 amino acids. Germline assignment: CDR1 ENHRY and CDR2 SYGVKD. Trimming took 4 bases from V and 4 from J; bases not matched to a gene: 5. The CDR3 DNA reads as TGTGCCATCAGTGTGGGGACAGGGTGGAATCAGCCCCAGCATTTT. It yields the protein CAISVGTGWNQPQHF.

This clonotype was counted a few times. The chain recombines TRBV19 with TRBJ2-6; D possibly corresponds to TRBD2 (5 bases). V lost 5 bases, J lost 0 bases, and 14 bases lay in between. Germline V CDR1 and CDR2: LNHDA, SQIVND (reference sequence). This CDR3 spans 17 amino acids. CDR3 nucleotides: TGTGCCAGTAGTCCTGAGGGCAGCTTCTCTGGGGCCAACGTCCTGACTTTC. Translated, it gives CASSPEGSFSGANVLTF.

This clonotype has only a few counts. This may stem from a read error, because a much larger clone lies one nucleotide away. The chain employs TRBV7-6 and TRBJ2-4; D assignment may be TRBD1 or TRBD2 (5 bases each). Germline V CDR1 and CDR2: SGHVS, FNYEAQ. V lost 4 bases, J lost 13 bases, and 14 bases lay in between. The CDR3 length is 12 residues. This CDR3 reads CASSSGDQEQYF. CDR3 in DNA: TGTGCCAGCAGCTCCGGGGACCAAGAGCAGTACTTC.

J is TRBJ1-5 and V is TRBV6-6; D is undetermined. The germline V gene has CDR1 MNHNY and CDR2 SVGAGI (reference sequence). The germline V and J ends were trimmed by 2 bases and 5 bases, with 7 bases remaining between them. The CDR3 runs 13 residues. This chain's CDR3 is CASSYDGDQPQHF. For the CDR3, the DNA is TGTGCCAGCAGTTACGACGGAGATCAGCCCCAGCATTTT.

This clonotype turned up a few times. The chain uses TRBV28 and TRBJ2-3; TRBD1 matches at 7 bases. Germline CDR1 is MDHEN and CDR2 is SYDVKM. The J segment lost 3 bases and the V segment lost 9 bases, leaving 6 bases of the junction unmatched. The CDR3 is 13 amino acids. The CDR3 coding sequence is TGTGCCAGTGGGGACAGTACAACAGATACGCAGTATTTT. Protein sequence: CASGDSTTDTQYF.

This clonotype was seen many times. The chain carries TRBV6-5 and TRBJ1-4; no clear D. The CDR3 has 14 amino acids. V was trimmed by 8 bases and J by 8 bases, leaving 18 bases between them. Germline CDR1 is MNHEY and CDR2 is SVGAGI. CDR3 region: CASRAPGSAEKLFF. For the CDR3, the DNA is TGTGCCAGCCGGGCCCCGGGCAGCGCCGAAAAACTGTTTTTT.

This chain connects TRBV5-1 to TRBJ2-7, with 7 bases lining up with TRBD2. V was clipped by 5 bases and J by 7 bases; unmatched bases: 6. Germline CDR1 SGHRS, CDR2 YFSETQ. This CDR3 contains 12 residues. The DNA of the CDR3 is TGCGCCAGCAGGGGGGGGACGGAAGAGCAGTACTTC. Its protein is CASRGGTEEQYF.

This clonotype was observed a handful of times. In nucleotides, the CDR3 is TGTGCCAGCGGGAACCGACAGGTATTTAGTGGCTACACCTTC. It translates to CASGNRQVFSGYTF. The chain uses TRBV6-6 and TRBJ1-2, with D possibly matching TRBD1 (6 bases). Trimming cost V 8 bases and J 7 bases, with 20 bases left between them. CDR3 size: 14 residues. CDR1 is MNHNY, CDR2 SVGAGI, per germline (reference sequence).

The rearrangement uses TRBV18 and TRBJ2-7; 7 nucleotides line up with TRBD1. There are 14 residues in the CDR3. V was clipped by 2 bases and J by 3 bases; unmatched bases: 4. CDR1 KGHSH and CDR2 LQKENI come from the germline V gene. CDR3 nucleotides: TGTGCCAGCTCACCAGGGGCAGGGGGCTACGAGCAGTACTTC. As protein: CASSPGAGGYEQYF.

This clonotype came up a few times. The V gene is TRBV12-3 or TRBV12-4, the J gene TRBJ2-5; D is unresolved. The CDR3 covers 14 residues. V was trimmed by 3 bases and J by 2 bases, leaving 10 bases between them. CDR3: CASSLVSLQETQYF. CDR3 in DNA: TGTGCCAGCAGTTTGGTGTCACTACAAGAGACCCAGTACTTC.

This clonotype was seen a few times. The chain is built from TRBV7-9 and TRBJ2-3, with D unclear. The CDR3 covers 12 residues. The V and J ends lost 5 bases and 7 bases respectively, with 10 bases between them. The V gene's germline CDR1 is SEHNR and CDR2 FQNEAQ (reference sequence). The CDR3 sequence: CASSIDRNTQYF. The CDR3 region has the DNA TGTGCCAGCAGCATAGACCGGAATACGCAGTATTTT.

This clonotype was counted at least ten times. The chain is built from TRBV4-3 and TRBJ2-7; maybe TRBD1 (5 bases). CDR1 is LGHNA, CDR2 YSLEER, per germline. V was trimmed by 0 bases and J by 2 bases, leaving 17 bases between them. The CDR3 is 17 amino acids. The CDR3 DNA sequence: TGCGCCAGCAGCCAAGACTTCATCGACCGGACACCCTACGAGCAGTACTTC. Protein sequence: CASSQDFIDRTPYEQYF.

J is TRBJ2-1 and V is TRBV28, with 8 bases aligning to TRBD2. Trimming took 5 bases from V and 9 from J; bases not matched to a gene: 9. CDR3 length: 14 residues. Germline V gene data show CDR1 as MDHEN and CDR2 as SYDVKM. DNA for the CDR3: TGTGCCAGCAGTAAATCCGGGACTAGGGGTGAGCAGTTCTTC. Amino acids: CASSKSGTRGEQFF. Using reference TRBV28 and TRBJ2-1 for the parts outside the CDR3, the full variable domain is DVKVTQSSRYLVKRTGEKVFLECVQDMDHENMFWYRQDPGLGLRLIYFSYDVKMKEKGDIPEGYSVSREKKERFSLILESASTNQTSMYLCASSKSGTRGEQFFGPGTRLTVL.

A word on this clonotype: A much larger clone is a single base away; this may be a read error. The rearrangement uses TRBV9 and TRBJ2-1, with 10 bases matching TRBD2. Germline CDR1 SGDLS, CDR2 YYNGEE. This CDR3 comprises 14 residues. V lost 4 bases and J lost 6; bases outside the gene matches: 4. The CDR3 region is CASSPQRGGNEQFF. As DNA, the CDR3 is TGTGCCAGCAGCCCTCAGCGGGGGGGCAATGAGCAGTTCTTC.

The rearrangement links TRBV28 to TRBJ1-2; TRBD1 is a possible D gene (5 bases). Germline V lookup: CDR1 MDHEN, CDR2 SYDVKM. CDR3 length equals 15 residues. V lost 6 bases and J lost 7, with 21 bases in between. CDR3 DNA sequence: TGTGCCAGCAGGGCCGCAGGGTACCTATCTATTGGCTACACCTTC. Translating it yields CASRAAGYLSIGYTF.

This chain connects TRBV10-3 to TRBJ1-5, with D maybe TRBD1 (5 bases). Germline V gene lookup returns CDR1 ENHRY and CDR2 SYGVKD. The CDR3 contains 13 residues. V was shortened by 1 base and J by 9 bases, with 10 bases between the two germline ends. CDR3: CAISEWQGRPQHF. For the CDR3, the DNA is TGTGCCATCAGTGAGTGGCAGGGAAGGCCCCAGCATTTT.

Turning to this clonotype: Relative to the germline gene, one junction end is altered; a read error may explain this. V gene TRBV24-1 combines with J gene TRBJ1-2; no clear D gene. Germline loops: CDR1 KGHDR, CDR2 SFDVKD. The CDR3 consists of 17 residues. CDR3 sequence (DNA): TGTGCCGCCAGTGCCGCAGGAGACTGGGGTCCTAACTATGGCTACACCTTC. Translation: CAASAAGDWGPNYGYTF.

This clonotype was seen a few times. The CDR3 DNA follows: TGTGCCAGCAGTCCTCACCTTCAACAGGGGGGTAATAATTCACCCCTCCACTTT. This codes for CASSPHLQQGGNNSPLHF. The chain links TRBV27 to TRBJ1-6; 8 bases agree with TRBD1. CDR1 and CDR2 from the germline V gene are MNHEY and SMNVEV (reference sequence). Trimming at V came to 5 bases and at J to 5 bases, leaving 14 bases not matched to a gene. CDR3 size: 18 residues.